Below are 30 T cell receptor beta chains sequenced from a single sample in a study of blood T cell repertoires in COVID-19. Some clones are missing from TCRdb's copy, which holds only in-frame ones; the method was immunoSEQ multiplex PCR. The table lists fewer than 450,000 clones, approximately 90% of them singletons, with 0.9% to 1.5% in the top ten. Material: PBMCs or T cells enriched from blood (not recorded which). The source is a woman between 18 and 30 years old who had recovered from COVID-19.

The V call is TRBV19, the J call TRBJ2-7; 7 nucleotides agree with TRBD1. Trimming removed 1 base from V and 5 bases from J; junction bases left unmatched: 14. The germline V gene encodes CDR1 LNHDA and CDR2 SQIVND (reference sequence). This CDR3 contains 17 residues. This chain's CDR3 is CASSIVLSGTAGDEQYF. In DNA form, the CDR3 reads TGTGCCAGTAGTATAGTATTATCGGGGACAGCCGGGGACGAGCAGTACTTC. Looking up the rest from reference TRBV19 and TRBJ2-7 gives the full variable domain: DGGITQSPKYLFRKEGQNVTLSCEQNLNHDAMYWYRQDPGQGLRLIYYSQIVNDFQKGDIAEGYSVSREKKESFPLTVTSAQKNPTAFYLCASSIVLSGTAGDEQYFGPGTRLTVT.

The chain has TRBV21-1 and TRBJ1-4; the D segment call TRBD1 is taken from the table without a DNA check. TRBV21-1 is annotated as a pseudogene. CDR3 length: 16 residues. CDR3: CASSTQQGGINEKLFF. The CDR3 nucleotides are TGTGCCAGCAGCACGCAACAGGGGGGAATTAATGAAAAACTGTTTTTT.

V and J are TRBV4-2 and TRBJ2-3; D may be TRBD2 (6 bases). CDR3 length: 14 residues. Germline V lookup: CDR1 LGHNA, CDR2 YNFKEQ. V dropped 5 bases and J dropped 3 bases, with 12 bases sitting between them. This chain's CDR3 is CASSRTTRTDTQYF. The CDR3 DNA reads TGTGCCAGCAGCAGGACTACAAGGACAGATACGCAGTATTTT.

CDR3 DNA: TGTGCCAGCAGCCACGGACAGGGAGAGGGAGAAAAACTGTTTTTT. Amino acids: CASSHGQGEGEKLFF. The rearrangement joins TRBV28 to TRBJ1-4; the match to TRBD1 covers 8 bases. This CDR3 spans 15 amino acids. With V trimmed by 6 bases and J by 8 bases, 11 bases remained unmatched. The germline V gene encodes CDR1 MDHEN and CDR2 SYDVKM.

This chain links TRBV7-9 with TRBJ2-1; 8 bases match TRBD2. The CDR3 sequence is 18 residues long. Looked up from germline, CDR1 is SEHNR and CDR2 is FQNEAQ (reference sequence). The ends lost 0 bases at V and 8 bases at J; junction bases unmatched: 15. The CDR3 is CASSLAPGGAGVHDEQFF. The CDR3 bases are TGTGCCAGCAGCTTAGCACCGGGAGGGGCGGGGGTTCACGATGAGCAGTTCTTC.

V usage is TRBV18 and J usage is TRBJ1-5, with a tentative D call TRBD1 (6 bases). CDR1 is KGHSH, CDR2 LQKENI, per germline. The V end lost 4 bases, the J end lost 3 bases, and 13 bases lay between the germline ends. This CDR3 contains 15 residues. The CDR3 region is CASSLLTGTNQPQHF. In nucleotides, the CDR3 is TGTGCCAGCTCACTTTTGACAGGTACCAATCAGCCCCAGCATTTT.

The J gene is TRBJ2-1, the V gene TRBV27; D unclear. Germline-derived CDR1 and CDR2 are MNHEY and SMNVEV (reference sequence). The CDR3 has 14 amino acids. Between the trimmed V and J ends, which lost 4 bases and 2 bases, there was a span of 9 bases. This CDR3 is CASSYRVTYNEQFF. CDR3 coding DNA: TGTGCCAGCAGTTATCGAGTTACCTACAATGAGCAGTTCTTC.

The chain recombines TRBV7-2 with TRBJ1-1; 7 bases align to TRBD1. V trimming: 3 bases; J trimming: 1 base; junction bases outside the gene matches: 2. This CDR3 has 14 amino acids. Germline V gives CDR1 SGHTA, CDR2 FQGNSA. The CDR3 sequence is CASSFNRGNTEAFF. CDR3 DNA: TGTGCCAGCAGCTTCAACAGGGGGAACACTGAAGCTTTCTTT.

V and J are TRBV5-1 and TRBJ1-6, with D maybe TRBD1 (5 bases). This CDR3 is built from 15 residues. Germline lookup yields CDR1 SGHRS and CDR2 YFSETQ. V gave up 4 bases and J gave up 7 bases, with 15 bases separating them. CDR3 loop: CASSPGTEGNSPLHF. Written as DNA, the CDR3 is TGCGCCAGCAGCCCCGGGACGGAGGGCAATTCACCCCTCCACTTT. Complete variable domain (other parts from reference TRBV5-1 and TRBJ1-6): KAGVTQTPRYLIKTRGQQVTLSCSPISGHRSVSWYQQTPGQGLQFLFEYFSETQRNKGNFPGRFSGRQFSNSRSEMNVSTLELGDSALYLCASSPGTEGNSPLHFGNGTRLTVT.

The gene calls are TRBV5-4 and TRBJ2-2; 7 nucleotides match TRBD1. CDR3 length: 16 amino acids. With 2 bases clipped from V and 4 bases from J, the junction kept 8 bases outside the gene matches. Looked up from germline, CDR1 is SGHNT and CDR2 is YYREEE (reference sequence). The CDR3 DNA is TGTGCCAGCAGCTTCCCGGGACAGCTATCCACCGGGGAGCTGTTTTTT. Translating gives CASSFPGQLSTGELFF.

The CDR3 is CASSLQNNSPLHF. The CDR3 DNA sequence: TGTGCCAGCAGCTTACAGAATAATTCACCCCTCCACTTT. The rearrangement links TRBV7-3 to TRBJ1-6; unclear D gene. Trimming took 2 bases from V and 5 from J, leaving 4 bases between them. The CDR3 has 13 residues. CDR1 and CDR2 (germline): SGHTA, FQGTGA.

This chain connects TRBV10-2 to TRBJ1-1; D is unclear. V shed 4 bases and J shed 3 bases, with 3 bases lying between them. Germline V gene data show CDR1 as WSHSY and CDR2 as SAAADI. The CDR3 covers 11 residues. CDR3 coding DNA: TGCGCCAGCAGTGGGCACACTGAAGCTTTCTTT. Amino acids: CASSGHTEAFF.

The chain employs TRBV6-5 and TRBJ2-3; D is ambiguous. Trimming left V 5 bases short and J 2 bases short, with 11 bases between. The CDR3 is 14 amino acids. Germline V gene sequence: CDR1 MNHEY, CDR2 SVGAGI. The CDR3 loop reads CASSPAAITDTQYF. DNA of the CDR3: TGTGCCAGCAGTCCAGCAGCGATCACAGATACGCAGTATTTT.

The rearrangement joins TRBV28 to TRBJ1-2, with TRBD1 identical over 8 bases. The V and J ends lost 2 bases and 0 bases, in that order; junction bases with no gene match: 5. From germline, CDR1 is MDHEN and CDR2 SYDVKM. The CDR3 covers 16 residues. The CDR3 bases are TGTGCCAGCAGTTTAACCCAGGGGGCAGCTAACTATGGCTACACCTTC. Its protein is CASSLTQGAANYGYTF.

CDR3 in amino acids: CASRRFLDRGSGYEQYF. DNA of the CDR3: TGCGCCAGCAGGCGATTCCTGGACAGGGGTAGTGGCTACGAGCAGTACTTC. The J gene is TRBJ2-7, the V gene TRBV5-1, with 9 positions matching TRBD1. The CDR3 is 17 residues long. V trimming: 5 bases; J trimming: 3 bases; junction bases outside the gene matches: 15. Looked up from germline, CDR1 is SGHRS and CDR2 is YFSETQ.

The chain uses TRBV19 and TRBJ2-2; the match to TRBD1 covers 8 bases. From germline, CDR1 is LNHDA and CDR2 SQIVND (reference sequence). CDR3 length: 14 amino acids. After removal of 8 bases from V and 1 base from J, the junction contained 3 bases not matched to a gene. Written as DNA, the CDR3 is TGTGCCAGTGGAGGACAGGGGAACACCGGGGAGCTGTTTTTT. This sequence encodes CASGGQGNTGELFF.

V is TRBV7-9 and J is TRBJ2-6, with 10 bases matching TRBD1. Germline values: CDR1 SEHNR, CDR2 FQNEAQ (reference sequence). The CDR3 has 17 amino acids. J lost 3 bases, V lost 4 bases, and 6 bases had no gene match. The CDR3 nucleotides read TGTGCCAGCAGCTACGACAGGGGGCGTAATGGGGCCAACGTCCTGACTTTC. As protein: CASSYDRGRNGANVLTF.

The V call is TRBV5-1, the J call TRBJ1-2, with 11 bases matching TRBD1. The CDR3 runs 14 residues. V dropped 3 bases and J dropped 6; count of bases not matched to a gene: 4. Germline CDR1 and CDR2: SGHRS and YFSETQ. The CDR3 sequence: CASSWTGGEDGYTF. The DNA of the CDR3 is TGCGCCAGCAGCTGGACAGGGGGCGAGGATGGCTACACCTTC.

The rearrangement uses TRBV24-1 and TRBJ2-1; D perhaps matches TRBD2 (6 bases). Between the trimmed V and J ends, which lost 8 bases and 0 bases, there was a span of 19 bases. The CDR3 covers 17 residues. Germline assignment: CDR1 KGHDR and CDR2 SFDVKD. The CDR3 DNA sequence: TGTGCCACCATGGGGGGAGCGGCGTCAAGCTCCTACAATGAGCAGTTCTTC. Its translation: CATMGGAASSSYNEQFF.

This chain uses TRBV7-8 with TRBJ2-7, with TRBD1 as a possible D gene (6 bases). V shed 1 base and J shed 7 bases, with 11 bases lying between them. This CDR3 comprises 13 residues. CDR1 is SGHVS and CDR2 is FQNEAQ in the germline V gene. This CDR3 is CASSLEARGEQYF. DNA of the CDR3: TGTGCCAGCAGCTTAGAGGCCAGGGGAGAGCAGTACTTC.

V is TRBV9 and J is TRBJ2-5; D may be TRBD2 (6 bases). CDR3 length equals 14 residues. The V gene's germline CDR1 is SGDLS and CDR2 YYNGEE. The V end was cut by 2 bases, the J end by 2 bases, with 10 bases between. The CDR3 loop reads CASSVMGGQETQYF. The CDR3 DNA reads as TGTGCCAGCAGCGTTATGGGGGGTCAAGAGACCCAGTACTTC.

The rearrangement joins TRBV6-5 to TRBJ1-2, with unresolved D. The germline CDR1 and CDR2 sequences are MNHEY and SVGAGI. This CDR3 contains 14 residues. The V and J ends lost 1 base and 8 bases respectively, with 14 bases between them. CDR3 residues: CASSYLAEAVGYTF. CDR3 coding DNA: TGTGCCAGCAGTTACTTGGCAGAGGCGGTCGGCTACACCTTC.

The CDR3 spells CASSRGQHLNQPQHF. The CDR3, as DNA: TGTGCCAGTAGTAGGGGACAGCACCTTAATCAGCCCCAGCATTTT. The V and J genes are TRBV19 and TRBJ1-5; 7 bases align to TRBD1. There are 15 residues in the CDR3. V lost 4 bases and J lost 4; bases outside the gene matches: 7. From germline, CDR1 is LNHDA and CDR2 SQIVND (reference sequence).

The chain employs TRBV30 and TRBJ1-6, with unresolved D. CDR3 length: 14 residues. V was clipped by 1 base and J by 6 bases, with 10 bases between them. The germline CDR1 and CDR2 sequences are GTSNPN and SVGIG (reference sequence). The CDR3 region is CAWSDSHFNSPLHF. CDR3 sequence (DNA): TGTGCCTGGAGTGACAGCCATTTTAATTCACCCCTCCACTTT.

The chain employs TRBV5-4 and TRBJ2-1; D is perhaps TRBD2 (6 bases). This CDR3 has 15 amino acids. Trimming took off 0 bases at V and 3 bases at J, with 10 bases between the two ends. Germline CDR1 is SGHNT and CDR2 is YYREEE (reference sequence). The CDR3 spells CASSLGGTYYNEQFF. CDR3 coding DNA: TGTGCCAGCAGCTTGGGCGGGACTTACTACAATGAGCAGTTCTTC.

The CDR3 is CAISELPSGGGWGNTEAFF. DNA of the CDR3: TGTGCCATCAGTGAGCTCCCGAGCGGAGGGGGCTGGGGGAACACTGAAGCTTTCTTT. The V gene is TRBV10-3, the J gene TRBJ1-1, with TRBD1 matching 7 bases. The germline V gene has CDR1 ENHRY and CDR2 SYGVKD. V lost 2 bases and J lost 1; bases outside the gene matches: 16. CDR3 length: 19 residues.

The chain recombines TRBV7-2 with TRBJ1-1; 7 bases are a match to TRBD1. Germline V gene sequence: CDR1 SGHTA, CDR2 FQGNSA. V trimming: 7 bases; J trimming: 4 bases; junction bases outside the gene matches: 6. The CDR3 has 13 residues. CDR3 nucleotide sequence: TGTGCCAGCAACCCCGACAGGGTCACTGAAGCTTTCTTT. This translates into CASNPDRVTEAFF.

The chain couples TRBV7-9 to TRBJ1-6; 7 positions match TRBD1. Looked up from germline, CDR1 is SEHNR and CDR2 is FQNEAQ (reference sequence). This CDR3 region has 19 residues. The V and J ends lost 4 bases and 0 bases, in that order; junction bases with no gene match: 12. CDR3 nucleotides: TGTGCCAGCAGCTCCCGAGGGACAGAAAGGAGCTCCTATAATTCACCCCTCCACTTT. It translates to CASSSRGTERSSYNSPLHF.

V and J are TRBV7-2 and TRBJ2-1; 8 nucleotides match TRBD2. The germline gives CDR1 SGHTA, CDR2 FQGNSA. The CDR3 spans 17 residues. V lost 5 bases and J lost 7; bases outside the gene matches: 16. The DNA of the CDR3 is TGTGCCAGCAGCCTCAGGTTTGAACTAGCGGTCCTGAATGAGCAGTTCTTC. Its translation is CASSLRFELAVLNEQFF.

CDR3 coding DNA: TGTGCCAGCAGCCCATGGACAGGAGTGAACACTGAAGCTTTCTTT. Translation: CASSPWTGVNTEAFF. This sequence joins TRBV7-9 and TRBJ1-1; 7 nucleotides align to TRBD1. The J segment lost 0 bases and the V segment lost 5 bases, leaving 6 bases of the junction unmatched. This CDR3 has 15 amino acids. Per the germline V gene, CDR1 is SEHNR and CDR2 is FQNEAQ (reference sequence).